These 24 T cell receptor beta chains were all obtained from the same sample, sequenced in a study of blood T cells in healthy people across ages. It was with a sample-barcoded 5' primer and a J-beta primer mix that a second PCR of about 6 to 11 cycles was run. TCRdb re-analysed the 5' RACE reads in MiXCR, keeping a single row per CDR3 protein. Altogether 1.5 million to 1.9 million distinct CDR3 sequences are present, around 40% being singletons, with the ten largest covering approximately 4.1%. The sequencing input was blood. The receptors derive from a woman under 30 in good health.

The chain links TRBV20-1 to TRBJ2-7, with D maybe TRBD2 (5 bases). V lost 8 bases and J lost 1, with 12 bases in between. The length of the CDR3 is 12 residues. Germline CDR1 and CDR2: DFQATT and SNEGSKA (reference sequence). CDR3: CSLPSSSYEQYF. DNA for the CDR3: TGCAGTCTTCCTAGCTCTTCCTACGAGCAGTACTTC.

A few counts support this clonotype. This chain links TRBV20-1 with TRBJ2-7; 10 bases are shared with TRBD1. The CDR3 contains 13 residues. The trim removed 6 bases at V and 6 bases at J, leaving 8 bases unmatched. Germline V gene sequence: CDR1 DFQATT, CDR2 SNEGSKA (reference sequence). The CDR3 is CSARDRGDREQYF. The CDR3 bases are TGCAGTGCGCGGGACAGGGGAGATCGCGAGCAGTACTTC.

The table lists this clonotype with a few counts. The chain employs TRBV3-1 and TRBJ2-3; D is uncertain. This CDR3 has 16 residues. The V end lost 0 bases, the J end lost 6 bases, and 16 bases lay between the germline ends. Germline CDR1 LGHDT, CDR2 YNNKEL (reference sequence). The chain's CDR3 is CASSQDFTSFYDTQYF. The CDR3 bases are TGTGCCAGCAGCCAAGATTTTACTTCCTTTTATGATACGCAGTATTTT.

There are a few counts of this clonotype. The V and J genes are TRBV27 and TRBJ2-7, with no clear D. The length of the CDR3 is 14 residues. CDR1 and CDR2 (germline): MNHEY, SMNVEV (reference sequence). The V end lost 2 bases, the J end lost 2 bases, and 10 bases lay between the germline ends. CDR3 region: CASSLKGPPYEQYF. The CDR3 DNA sequence: TGTGCCAGCAGTTTAAAGGGTCCGCCCTACGAGCAGTACTTC.

On this clonotype itself: Given a much more abundant clone one base away, this may be a read error. The chain recombines TRBV10-3 with TRBJ2-1, with no clear D. The CDR3 totals 11 residues. Looked up from germline, CDR1 is ENHRY and CDR2 is SYGVKD. The DNA of the CDR3 is TGTGCCATCGGTGAGTACAATGAGCAGTTCTTC. The encoded protein is CAIGEYNEQFF.

V is TRBV27 and J is TRBJ2-5; D remains unclear. The ends were cut back, 7 bases at V and 3 bases at J, with 9 bases in the middle. The V gene's germline CDR1 is MNHEY and CDR2 SMNVEV (reference sequence). The CDR3 runs 12 residues. The CDR3 reads CASKVPEETQYF. CDR3 bases: TGTGCCAGCAAAGTCCCAGAAGAGACCCAGTACTTC.

The V call is TRBV5-1, the J call TRBJ2-4, with D unclear. The DNA end is a closer match to TRBJ2-5, so the J assignment may be wrong. The CDR3 covers 14 residues. Germline V CDR1 and CDR2: SGHRS, YFSETQ. The DNA for the CDR3 is TGCGCCAGCAGCCCGGGTTTAGTTCGAGAGACCCAGTACTTC. Translating gives CASSPGLVRETQYF.

V is TRBV20-1 and J is TRBJ1-5, with TRBD1 matching 8 bases. V dropped 6 bases and J dropped 6; count of bases not matched to a gene: 7. CDR1 DFQATT and CDR2 SNEGSKA come from the germline V gene (reference sequence). This CDR3 region has 13 residues. CDR3 bases: TGCAGTGCCAGGACAGGGTTGATTCAGCCCCAGCATTTT. It translates to CSARTGLIQPQHF.

In DNA, the CDR3 is TGTGCCAGCAGCTCCTCCGCCGGGACTAGCGGGAGAACCTACGAGCAGTACTTC. This translates into CASSSSAGTSGRTYEQYF. The chain couples TRBV4-2 to TRBJ2-7; 14 bases line up with TRBD2. The CDR3 contains 18 residues. V lost 5 bases to trimming and J lost 2 bases; unmatched junction nucleotides: 11. Looked up from germline, CDR1 is LGHNA and CDR2 is YNFKEQ.

This clonotype has a handful of counts. The chain couples TRBV6-5 to TRBJ1-2, with 7 bases lining up with TRBD1. V lost 7 bases, J lost 4 bases, and 9 bases stayed unmatched. The CDR3 totals 14 residues. Germline V gene lookup returns CDR1 MNHEY and CDR2 SVGAGI. CDR3 residues: CASTTGRTGYGYTF. In DNA, the CDR3 is TGTGCCAGCACCACCGGGAGGACAGGCTATGGCTACACCTTC.

Only a few counts were recorded for this clonotype. This chain connects TRBV4-3 to TRBJ2-1; 15 nucleotides line up with TRBD2. The junction had 5 bases not matched to a gene; V was cut back by 4 bases and J by 7 bases. This CDR3 is built from 16 residues. Looked up from germline, CDR1 is LGHNA and CDR2 is YSLEER. Here the CDR3 DNA reads TGCGCCAGCAGCCGGGGACTAGCGGGAGGTCAAAATGAGCAGTTCTTC. Protein: CASSRGLAGGQNEQFF.

The table lists this clonotype with a few counts. The rearrangement joins TRBV9 to TRBJ2-1; 8 bases fit TRBD2. The DNA matches TRBJ2-7 better at its end, which makes the J call doubtful. Germline loops: CDR1 SGDLS, CDR2 YYNGEE. The CDR3 totals 15 residues. For the CDR3, the DNA is TGTGCCAGCAGCCAAAGCGGGAGCTCCTACAATGAGCAGTACTTC. It specifies CASSQSGSSYNEQYF.

The chain has TRBV6-2 or TRBV6-3 and TRBJ2-3; the match to TRBD1 covers 9 bases. This CDR3 region has 14 residues. V shed 6 bases and J 10 bases; nucleotides not matched to a gene: 11. Germline V lookup: CDR1 MNHEY, CDR2 SVGEGT. The CDR3 region is CASRLGQGAAAQYF. As DNA, the CDR3 is TGTGCCAGCAGATTGGGACAGGGAGCAGCGGCGCAGTATTTT.

V is TRBV5-1 and J is TRBJ2-1; 8 nucleotides line up with TRBD1. Judging by the DNA end, TRBJ2-7 fits better; the J call may be wrong. The CDR3 consists of 16 residues. The V gene's germline CDR1 is SGHRS and CDR2 YFSETQ. The CDR3 region is CASSFGDRGDYNEQYF. The CDR3 nucleotides read TGCGCCAGCAGCTTCGGTGACAGGGGTGACTACAATGAGCAGTACTTC.

The genes are TRBV12-3 or TRBV12-4 and TRBJ1-5; TRBD1 might be the D (6 bases). V shed 7 bases and J shed 4 bases, with 14 bases lying between them. CDR3 length equals 14 residues. The CDR3 coding sequence is TGTGCCAGCACCATGGGGGCAGCGAATCAGCCCCAGCATTTT. Its protein product is CASTMGAANQPQHF.

Points on this clonotype: One end of the junction does not line up with germline, which may come from a read error. V gene TRBV20-1 combines with J gene TRBJ2-7; TRBD1 matches at 8 bases. The germline gives CDR1 DFQATT, CDR2 SNEGSKA (reference sequence). The CDR3 is 15 amino acids. The CDR3 DNA sequence: TGCGGTGCTCGAAAACAGGGGGACCACTCCTACGAGCAGTACTTC. Protein sequence: CGARKQGDHSYEQYF.

The chain combines TRBV6-6 with TRBJ1-5; no clear D. The ends were cut back, 5 bases at V and 1 base at J, with 6 bases in the middle. The CDR3 has 13 amino acids. The V gene's germline CDR1 is MNHNY and CDR2 SVGAGI (reference sequence). CDR3 nucleotides: TGTGCCAGCAGTGACCAGAGCAATCAGCCCCAGCATTTT. Translated, it gives CASSDQSNQPQHF.

The genes are TRBV10-1 and TRBJ2-1; no definite D call. The CDR3 loop spans 13 amino acids. Looked up from germline, CDR1 is WNHNN and CDR2 is SYGVQD (reference sequence). The V gene lost 4 bases and the J gene lost 7 bases, with 11 bases spanning the gap. The CDR3 sequence is CASSAARKNEQFF. The CDR3 nucleotides read TGCGCCAGCAGTGCGGCAAGGAAGAATGAGCAGTTCTTC.

The rearrangement links TRBV18 to TRBJ1-1; no reliable D call. Germline CDR1 KGHSH, CDR2 LQKENI. V lost 3 bases and J lost 4, with 9 bases in between. CDR3 length equals 13 residues. The CDR3 DNA sequence: TGTGCCAGCTCACCCGGACGGGCCACTGAAGCTTTCTTT. It encodes CASSPGRATEAFF.

This clonotype has just a few counts. The chain employs TRBV7-6 and TRBJ2-2, with a weak D call TRBD2 (6 bases). The germline V gene encodes CDR1 SGHVS and CDR2 FNYEAQ. The V gene lost 7 bases and the J gene lost 6 bases, with 21 bases spanning the gap. The CDR3 runs 16 residues. The CDR3 nucleotides are TGTGCCAGCACCTCTAGTGGGCCAGGGAGGTCCGGGGAGCTGTTTTTT. Its protein product is CASTSSGPGRSGELFF.

The chain joins TRBV20-1 to TRBJ2-5; 9 bases align to TRBD1. The CDR3 spans 16 residues. The trim removed 0 bases at V and 10 bases at J, leaving 15 bases unmatched. CDR1 DFQATT and CDR2 SNEGSKA come from the germline V gene (reference sequence). This chain's CDR3 is CSARDPGQGDPRDQYF. The CDR3 bases are TGCAGTGCTAGAGACCCGGGACAGGGTGATCCTCGGGACCAGTACTTC.

The chain links TRBV7-9 to TRBJ2-7, with D possibly TRBD1 on 5 matching bases. The CDR3 is 14 residues long. Trimming left V 5 bases short and J 5 bases short, with 16 bases between. Germline-derived CDR1 and CDR2 are SEHNR and FQNEAQ (reference sequence). The CDR3 reads CASSVLSRGHEQYF. In nucleotides, the CDR3 is TGTGCCAGCAGCGTACTGTCAAGGGGCCACGAGCAGTACTTC.

The chain is built from TRBV7-6 and TRBJ1-2; no definite D call. The CDR3 runs to 14 residues. Germline CDR1 SGHVS, CDR2 FNYEAQ. Trimming removed 1 base at V and 8 bases at J, with 14 bases between. The CDR3, as DNA: TGTGCCAGCAGCTTAGAGGTTAGGGAGGACGGCTACACCTTC. Translated, it gives CASSLEVREDGYTF.

This clonotype occurred a few times. The chain links TRBV6-8 to TRBJ2-1, with D perhaps matching TRBD2 (7 bases). The germline V and J ends were trimmed by 7 bases and 3 bases, with 19 bases remaining between them. The CDR3 has 16 residues. Per the germline V gene, CDR1 is MNHGY and CDR2 is SAAAGT. The CDR3 DNA follows: TGTGCCAGCACGGCCCAGGTAGGGGGGGTCTACAATGAGCAGTTCTTC. It is translated as CASTAQVGGVYNEQFF.